This T cell receptor beta chain emerged from a study of STAT5B mutations in CD4+ large granular lymphocyte leukemia. Overall study findings and caveats: Patient CD4-sorted repertoires stayed more clonal than healthy ones after leukemic-clone removal.

With respect to this clone: Its matching antigen is unknown.

The survey-level immunoSEQ assay was used. Per the original data handling: Lowest detectable productive clonotype frequency was 2.59 x 10-5. Repertoires were generated with immunoSEQ multiplex PCR, while TCRdb's copy carries only in-frame clones and drops some. The DNA was the basis for D and trimming; V, J and clone size are from that table. The sample lists about 48,000 clones; just over 70% were seen once. The receptor's source is a human donor in good health. The sample taken for sequencing was CD4+ T cells from blood buffy coats.

The CDR3 is CASSLGSTSESTDTQYF. For the CDR3, the DNA is TGCGCCAGCAGCTTAGGTTCTACTAGCGAAAGCACAGATACGCAGTATTTT. The V and J genes are TRBV5-1 and TRBJ2-3, with 7 bases lining up with TRBD2. This CDR3 has 17 amino acids. Germline V gene lookup returns CDR1 SGHRS and CDR2 YFSETQ. V lost 2 bases and J lost 0; bases outside the gene matches: 9. The variable domain in full, with the rest retrieved from reference TRBV5-1 and TRBJ2-3, is KAGVTQTPRYLIKTRGQQVTLSCSPISGHRSVSWYQQTPGQGLQFLFEYFSETQRNKGNFPGRFSGRQFSNSRSEMNVSTLELGDSALYLCASSLGSTSESTDTQYFGPGTRLTVL.